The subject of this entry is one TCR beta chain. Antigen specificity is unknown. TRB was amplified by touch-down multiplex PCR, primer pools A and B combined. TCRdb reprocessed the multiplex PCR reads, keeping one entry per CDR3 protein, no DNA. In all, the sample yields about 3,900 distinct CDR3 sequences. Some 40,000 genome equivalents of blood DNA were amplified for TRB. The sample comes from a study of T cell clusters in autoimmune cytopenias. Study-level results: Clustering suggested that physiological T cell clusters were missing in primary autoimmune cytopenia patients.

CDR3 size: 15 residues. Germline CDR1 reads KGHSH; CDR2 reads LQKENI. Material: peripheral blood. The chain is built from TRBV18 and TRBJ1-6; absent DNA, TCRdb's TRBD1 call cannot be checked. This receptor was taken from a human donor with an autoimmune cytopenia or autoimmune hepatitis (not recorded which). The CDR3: CASSPVPGQGSTLHF.